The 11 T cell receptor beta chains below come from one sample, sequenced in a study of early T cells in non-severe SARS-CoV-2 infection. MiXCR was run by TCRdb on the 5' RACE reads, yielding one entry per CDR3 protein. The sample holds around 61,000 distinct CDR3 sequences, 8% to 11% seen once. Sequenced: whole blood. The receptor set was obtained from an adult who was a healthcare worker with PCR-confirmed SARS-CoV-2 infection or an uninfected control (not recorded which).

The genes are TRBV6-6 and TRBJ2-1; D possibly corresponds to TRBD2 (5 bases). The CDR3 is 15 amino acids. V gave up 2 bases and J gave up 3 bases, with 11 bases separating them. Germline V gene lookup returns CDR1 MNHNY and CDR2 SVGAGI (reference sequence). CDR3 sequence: CASSYKGADYNEQFF. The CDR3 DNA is TGTGCCAGCAGTTACAAGGGAGCGGACTACAATGAGCAGTTCTTC.

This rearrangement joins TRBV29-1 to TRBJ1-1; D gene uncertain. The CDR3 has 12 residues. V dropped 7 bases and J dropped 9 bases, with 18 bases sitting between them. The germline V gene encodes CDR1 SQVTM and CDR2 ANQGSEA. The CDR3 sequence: CSGRVFVSQAFF. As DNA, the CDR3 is TGCAGCGGACGAGTATTTGTCTCTCAAGCTTTCTTT.

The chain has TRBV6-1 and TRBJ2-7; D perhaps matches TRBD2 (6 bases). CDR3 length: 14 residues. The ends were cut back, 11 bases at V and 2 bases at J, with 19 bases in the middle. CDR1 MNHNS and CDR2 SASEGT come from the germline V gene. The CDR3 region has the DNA TGTGCCGCGCGGGAAAGGACGGAGGCCTACGAGCAGTACTTC. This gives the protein CAARERTEAYEQYF.

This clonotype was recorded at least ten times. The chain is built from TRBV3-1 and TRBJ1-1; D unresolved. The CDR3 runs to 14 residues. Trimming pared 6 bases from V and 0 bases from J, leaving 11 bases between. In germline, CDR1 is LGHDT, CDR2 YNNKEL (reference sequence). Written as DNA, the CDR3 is TGTGCCAGCAGGCCTGGCGGACTGAACACTGAAGCTTTCTTT. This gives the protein CASRPGGLNTEAFF.

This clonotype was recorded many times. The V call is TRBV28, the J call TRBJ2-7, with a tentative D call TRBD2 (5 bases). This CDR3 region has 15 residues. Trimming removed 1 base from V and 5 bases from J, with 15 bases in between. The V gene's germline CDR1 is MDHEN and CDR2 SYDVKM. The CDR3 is CASSLLRGNLDEQYF. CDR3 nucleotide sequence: TGTGCCAGCAGTTTATTACGAGGGAATCTGGACGAGCAGTACTTC.

The CDR3 here is CASSSPPGGNPYEQYF. The CDR3, as DNA: TGTGCCAGCAGCTCCCCCCCCGGGGGGAACCCCTACGAGCAGTACTTC. This chain links TRBV7-9 with TRBJ2-7, with 7 bases matching TRBD2. The CDR3 has 16 amino acids. Trimming removed 4 bases from V and 2 bases from J; junction bases left unmatched: 11. CDR1 is SEHNR, CDR2 FQNEAQ, per germline (reference sequence).

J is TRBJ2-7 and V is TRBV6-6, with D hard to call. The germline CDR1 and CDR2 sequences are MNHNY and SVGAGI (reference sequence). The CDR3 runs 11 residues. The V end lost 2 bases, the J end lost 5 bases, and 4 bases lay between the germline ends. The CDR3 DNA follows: TGTGCCAGCAGTTACGCCCACGAGCAGTACTTC. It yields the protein CASSYAHEQYF.

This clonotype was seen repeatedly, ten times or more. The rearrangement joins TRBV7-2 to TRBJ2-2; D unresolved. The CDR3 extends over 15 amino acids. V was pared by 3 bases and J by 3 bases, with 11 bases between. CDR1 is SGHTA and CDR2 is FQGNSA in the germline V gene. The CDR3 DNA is TGTGCCAGCAGCTTGCAGGCGGACGACACCGGGGAGCTGTTTTTT. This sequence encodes CASSLQADDTGELFF.

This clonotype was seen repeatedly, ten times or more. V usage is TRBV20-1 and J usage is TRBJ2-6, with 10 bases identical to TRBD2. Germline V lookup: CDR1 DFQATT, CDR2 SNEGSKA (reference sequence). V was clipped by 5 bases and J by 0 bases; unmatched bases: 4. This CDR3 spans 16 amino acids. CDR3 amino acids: CSAGLAGDSGANVLTF. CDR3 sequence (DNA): TGCAGTGCTGGTCTAGCGGGAGACTCTGGGGCCAACGTCCTGACTTTC.

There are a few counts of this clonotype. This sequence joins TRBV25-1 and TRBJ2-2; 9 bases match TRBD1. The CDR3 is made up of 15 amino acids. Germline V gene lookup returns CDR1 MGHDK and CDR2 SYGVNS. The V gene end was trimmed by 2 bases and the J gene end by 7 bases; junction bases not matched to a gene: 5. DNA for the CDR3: TGTGCCAGCAGTGAACGGGGACAGGGCCGCGGGGAGCTGTTTTTT. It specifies CASSERGQGRGELFF.

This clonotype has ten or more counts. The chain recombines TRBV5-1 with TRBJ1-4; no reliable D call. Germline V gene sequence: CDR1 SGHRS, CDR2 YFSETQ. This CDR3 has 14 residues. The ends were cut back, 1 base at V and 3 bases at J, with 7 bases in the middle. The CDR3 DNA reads TGCGCCAGCAGCTTGTCCGGACCTAATGAAAAACTGTTTTTT. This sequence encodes CASSLSGPNEKLFF.